The clone carrying this T cell receptor beta chain occurred many times. Its specificity is not known. The CDR3 end is not reached by the read, which stops 3 residues before it; the germline J gene fills it in. Control and CVID samples contributed equal amounts of genomic DNA. This table comes from immunoSEQ multiplex PCR, and its TCRdb copy is limited to in-frame clones, with some not included. The table lists tens of thousands of clones, no singletons, with about 1.7% in the top ten. The data belong to a study of T cell clonality in common variable immunodeficiency. Regarding the study as a whole: CVID subjects shared fewer TCRbeta clones than healthy controls did. Patient heterogeneity in the CVID cohort limited correlations between repertoire features and clinical complications.

Most patients and controls had Caucasian heritage. The CDR3 spans 11 residues. CDR1 and CDR2 (germline): DFQATT, SNEGSKA (reference sequence). V is TRBV20-1 and J is TRBJ1-2; the D is unclear. The sequence was collected from a person aged 18 to 75 in good health. Sequencing used peripheral blood mononuclear cells. The CDR3 protein is CSARGVLGYTF. Incomplete CDR3 DNA: TGCAGTGCTAGAGGAGTACTCGGC.